Listed here are 15 T cell receptor beta chains from one sample, sequenced in a study of T cells after posttransplantation cyclophosphamide. Clones were sequenced by immunoSEQ multiplex PCR, and TCRdb holds only the in-frame ones, with some missing. The sample consists of about 66,000 clones, 85% to 95% of them appearing once. The sequenced sample was PBMCs. All receptors derive from a woman in her thirties in good health and a related stem cell transplant donor.

The chain links TRBV7-2 to TRBJ1-2; D is possibly TRBD1 (5 bases). Germline CDR1 and CDR2: SGHTA and FQGNSA. CDR3 size: 15 residues. V gave up 5 bases and J gave up 7 bases, with 20 bases separating them. The CDR3 here is CASSLRGVGYSGYTF. CDR3 DNA: TGTGCCAGCAGCCTGCGGGGCGTGGGGTACTCTGGCTACACCTTC.

This chain uses TRBV9 with TRBJ2-3, with 9 bases matching TRBD2. Germline CDR1 SGDLS, CDR2 YYNGEE. The J segment lost 4 bases and the V segment lost 4 bases, leaving 13 bases of the junction unmatched. The length of the CDR3 is 17 residues. The chain's CDR3 is CASSSPVGGGASDTQYF. CDR3 nucleotides: TGTGCCAGCAGCTCCCCCGTTGGCGGGGGGGCATCAGATACGCAGTATTTT. The complete variable domain, with remaining parts taken from reference TRBV9 and TRBJ2-3, reads DSGVTQTPKHLITATGQRVTLRCSPRSGDLSVYWYQQSLDQGLQFLIQYYNGEERAKGNILERFSAQQFPDLHSELNLSSLELGDSALYFCASSSPVGGGASDTQYFGPGTRLTVL.

The rearrangement uses TRBV6-1 and TRBJ1-5; 10 bases agree with TRBD1. Trimming took 7 bases from V and 6 from J; bases not matched to a gene: 9. CDR1 is MNHNS and CDR2 is SASEGT in the germline V gene. The CDR3 consists of 15 residues. CDR3 in DNA: TGTGCCAGCATGCCCCGACAGGGGGCTTTTCAGCCCCAGCATTTT. Amino acid sequence: CASMPRQGAFQPQHF.

The chain carries TRBV7-2 and TRBJ2-1; 9 bases map to TRBD1. Germline V lookup: CDR1 SGHTA, CDR2 FQGNSA. J gave up 9 bases and V 1 base, and 7 bases lay outside the gene matches. The CDR3 spans 15 residues. CDR3 protein: CASSLGGTGKGEQFF. CDR3 DNA: TGTGCCAGCAGCTTAGGGGGGACAGGGAAGGGTGAGCAGTTCTTC.

The chain links TRBV27 to TRBJ1-2; weak D call: TRBD1 (5 bases). The CDR3 loop spans 15 amino acids. V lost 2 bases and J lost 1, with 11 bases in between. Per the germline V gene, CDR1 is MNHEY and CDR2 is SMNVEV (reference sequence). CDR3 protein: CASSLALGRNYGYTF. The CDR3 DNA reads as TGTGCCAGCAGTTTAGCCTTGGGGCGTAACTATGGCTACACCTTC.

To note about this clone: Because the CDR3's place on the DNA is in doubt, the DNA is left out and the CDR3 is given as listed by TCRdb. V and J are TRBV29-1 and TRBJ1-2. Both ends counted, the CDR3 spans 14 residues. Germline V lookup: CDR1 SQVTM, CDR2 ANQGSEA. The CDR3 region is CSVEVSFGAGGYTF.

This rearrangement joins TRBV13 to TRBJ1-3; 9 bases align to TRBD1. The germline V gene encodes CDR1 PRHDT and CDR2 FYEKMQ (reference sequence). The CDR3 runs 18 residues. Trimming took 1 base from V and 2 from J; bases not matched to a gene: 9. The CDR3 is CASSLEGQGRSAGNTIYF. CDR3 nucleotides: TGTGCCAGCAGCTTAGAAGGACAGGGGCGAAGTGCTGGAAACACCATATATTTT.

This rearrangement joins TRBV7-2 to TRBJ2-7, with D unclear. CDR1 SGHTA and CDR2 FQGNSA come from the germline V gene. This CDR3 has 13 amino acids. V dropped 8 bases and J dropped 0 bases, with 11 bases sitting between them. CDR3 protein: CASPLSSSYEQYF. The CDR3 coding sequence is TGTGCCAGCCCCCTCTCGAGCTCCTACGAGCAGTACTTC.

J is TRBJ2-7 and V is TRBV7-2, with 9 bases lining up with TRBD2. This CDR3 is 16 amino acids long. In germline, CDR1 is SGHTA, CDR2 FQGNSA. J gave up 2 bases and V 2 bases, and 7 bases lay outside the gene matches. The CDR3 DNA reads TGTGCCAGCAGCTTATTTGCGGGGGGGGCCCCCTACGAGCAGTACTTC. Amino acid sequence: CASSLFAGGAPYEQYF.

The V and J genes are TRBV6-5 and TRBJ2-7; D gene ambiguous. The CDR3 length is 14 residues. Germline CDR1 reads MNHEY; CDR2 reads SVGAGI. V gave up 4 bases and J gave up 0 bases, with 10 bases separating them. CDR3 DNA sequence: TGTGCCAGCAGTTGGCGGCAGAGCTCCTACGAGCAGTACTTC. It translates to CASSWRQSSYEQYF.

This chain uses TRBV7-9 with TRBJ2-7, with 7 bases matching TRBD1. The trim removed 4 bases at V and 7 bases at J, leaving 10 bases unmatched. Germline CDR1 reads SEHNR; CDR2 reads FQNEAQ (reference sequence). This CDR3 has 14 amino acids. CDR3 bases: TGTGCCAGCAGCTACGGGACAGCCCCGGGGGAGCAGTACTTC. It codes for CASSYGTAPGEQYF.

The chain employs TRBV7-3 and TRBJ2-5; the D is unclear. Per the germline V gene, CDR1 is SGHTA and CDR2 is FQGTGA. This CDR3 spans 13 amino acids. The V gene lost 3 bases and the J gene lost 5 bases, with 10 bases spanning the gap. Here the CDR3 reads CASSFEPWETQYF. The DNA of the CDR3 is TGTGCCAGCAGCTTCGAGCCATGGGAGACCCAGTACTTC.

This clone was seen more than once but under ten times. CDR3 residues: CASSLWQGMIHEQFF. The DNA for the CDR3 is TGTGCCAGCAGTTTATGGCAGGGAATGATCCATGAGCAGTTCTTC. The chain carries TRBV28 and TRBJ2-1; perhaps TRBD1 as D (5 bases). This CDR3 has 15 residues. Germline CDR1 and CDR2: MDHEN and SYDVKM. V was shortened by 0 bases and J by 8 bases, with 14 bases between the two germline ends.

The CDR3 bases are TGTGCCACCCAGGAAGCGCTGAACACTGAAGCTTTCTTT. This gives the protein CATQEALNTEAFF. The chain is built from TRBV10-3 and TRBJ1-1; no clear D. CDR1 is ENHRY, CDR2 SYGVKD, per germline. The V end lost 10 bases, the J end lost 0 bases, and 12 bases lay between the germline ends. CDR3 length equals 13 residues.

The chain recombines TRBV6-1 with TRBJ1-1; no reliable D call. The V and J ends lost 6 bases and 3 bases respectively, with 14 bases between them. The CDR3 runs 14 residues. Germline V gene data show CDR1 as MNHNS and CDR2 as SASEGT. The DNA for the CDR3 is TGTGCCAGCAGGAACTTTCCTGCGGACACTGAAGCTTTCTTT. Translated, it gives CASRNFPADTEAFF.